These T cell receptor beta chains were read from a single sample in a study of shared clonotypes between healthy human individuals. Assay used: immunoSEQ multiplex PCR; TCRdb lists only in-frame clones, some missing. The table records 2 million to 2.5 million clones, approximately 96% of them present only once. The specimen sequenced was naive CD4+ T cells sorted from blood. The receptors come from a man younger than 35 in good health. CDR3s include the opening cysteine and the closing phenylalanine or tryptophan. The D gene is left open where the match is weak. A clone size is listed for some rows: how often the clone was seen (once, few, many), or a class if it is expanded.

clone size,D gene,V gene,J gene,CDR3 DNA,CDR3 protein
NA,TRBD1,TRBV14,TRBJ2-4,TGTGCCAGCAGCCAAGCCGGGACAGTAGCCAAAAACATTCAGTACTTC,CASSQAGTVAKNIQYF
NA,NA,TRBV6-1,TRBJ1-6,TGTGCCAGCAGTGGCCCCGAGGGTGGTTCACCCCTCCACTTT,CASSGPEGGSPLHF
NA,TRBD2,TRBV7-9,TRBJ2-5,TGTGCCAGCAGGGGACTAGCGGGAGGGCCCCGGGGAGAGACCCAGTACTTC,CASRGLAGGPRGETQYF
NA,TRBD2,TRBV5-1,TRBJ2-1,TGCGCCAGCAGCCCGGGACTAGCGGGAGCCTACAATGAGCAGTTCTTC,CASSPGLAGAYNEQFF
NA,NA,TRBV30,TRBJ2-3,TGTGCCTGGAGTGGATGGGAGAAGACAGATACGCAGTATTTT,CAWSGWEKTDTQYF
NA,NA,TRBV9,TRBJ2-3,TGTGCCAGCAGCGGGGTCCGGACAGATACGCAGTATTTT,CASSGVRTDTQYF
NA,NA,TRBV19,TRBJ2-7,TGTGCCAGTAGTATCGGCCCAACGAACTACGAGCAGTACTTC,CASSIGPTNYEQYF
NA,NA,TRBV6-5,TRBJ1-1,TGTGCCAGCGGACTCCAGGGCACTGAAGCTTTCTTT,CASGLQGTEAFF
once,NA,TRBV2,TRBJ1-6,TGTGCCAGCAGTGATGGGCGCGGAAATTCACCCCTCCACTTT,CASSDGRGNSPLHF
NA,TRBD1,TRBV7-8,TRBJ2-7,TGTGCCAGCAGCCCCGCGGGGACAGGGAACCACGAGCAGTACTTC,CASSPAGTGNHEQYF
NA,NA,TRBV5-5,TRBJ1-6,TGTGCCAGCAGCTTGAGACAGGTTAATTCACCCCTCCACTTT,CASSLRQVNSPLHF
once,TRBD1,TRBV6-5,TRBJ1-1,TGTGCCAGCAGAGAGGGACAGGGAGAGACTGAAGCTTTCTTT,CASREGQGETEAFF
NA,NA,TRBV6-5,TRBJ2-5,TGTGCCAGCAAATCGGGGTGGGAGACCCAGTACTTC,CASKSGWETQYF
once,TRBD2,TRBV10-3,TRBJ2-3,TGTGCCATCAGTCCGACTAGCGGGGGGGCTGATACGCAGTATTTT,CAISPTSGGADTQYF
NA,TRBD2,TRBV30,TRBJ2-1,TGTGCCTGGAGTTCTGTTCGGACTAGCCGCTCCTACAATGAGCAGTTCTTC,CAWSSVRTSRSYNEQFF
NA,NA,TRBV25-1,TRBJ1-1,TGTGCCAGCAGTGAGCCAGGGTCGGCTGAAGCTTTCTTT,CASSEPGSAEAFF
NA,NA,TRBV11-3,TRBJ2-3,TGTGCCAGCAGCTTAAATTCGGCCCAGCCCACAGATACGCAGTATTTT,CASSLNSAQPTDTQYF
NA,TRBD2,TRBV2,TRBJ2-2,TGTGCCAGCAGTGAACTAGCGGGAGGCGCCGGGGAGCTGTTTTTT,CASSELAGGAGELFF
once,NA,TRBV7-2,TRBJ2-3,TGTGCCAGCAGCTTAGCGGGAGTTAGAGCAGATACGCAGTATTTT,CASSLAGVRADTQYF
NA,NA,TRBV5-6,TRBJ1-5,TGTGCCAGCAGCCGTCAGGGAGTCAATCAGCCCCAGCATTTT,CASSRQGVNQPQHF
NA,NA,TRBV2,TRBJ1-5,TGTGCCAGCAGTCGCAAACCTCAGCCCCAGCATTTT,CASSRKPQPQHF
NA,NA,TRBV6-5,TRBJ2-3,TGTGCCAGCAGTACCACAAGCACAGATACGCAGTATTTT,CASSTTSTDTQYF
NA,TRBD1,TRBV28,TRBJ1-2,TGTGCCAGCAGTTACAGGGGATATGGCTACACCTTC,CASSYRGYGYTF
NA,TRBD1,TRBV6-1,TRBJ1-1,TGTGCCAGCAGTGACAGGGGGGGGAACACTGAAGCTTTCTTT,CASSDRGGNTEAFF
NA,NA,TRBV5-1,TRBJ2-7,TGCGCCAGCAGCTTGGGTCTTGCGCGGAGCTCCTACGAGCAGTACTTC,CASSLGLARSSYEQYF
NA,NA,TRBV29-1,TRBJ2-7,TGCAGCGTTGGGGGGGAGTATGGCTACGAGCAGTACTTC,CSVGGEYGYEQYF
NA,TRBD1,TRBV19,TRBJ1-5,TGTGCCAGTAGTATTCAGGGGGCCCTCAATCAGCCCCAGCATTTT,CASSIQGALNQPQHF
once,NA,TRBV2,TRBJ2-3,TGTGCCAGGGACCTAGCTGGGGATACGCAGTATTTT,CARDLAGDTQYF
NA,TRBD1,TRBV5-1,TRBJ2-2,TGCGCCAGCAGCCTCGGGACAGGGATTTCCGGGGAGCTGTTTTTT,CASSLGTGISGELFF
NA,NA,TRBV28,TRBJ2-2,TGTGCCAGCAGCCCGGGGACTCACACCGGGGAGCTGTTTTTT,CASSPGTHTGELFF
NA,NA,TRBV5-6,TRBJ2-7,TGTGCCAGCAGCTTGATGAGTACGTTCTACGAGCAGTACTTC,CASSLMSTFYEQYF
NA,NA,TRBV5-1,TRBJ1-3,TGCGCCAGCCAACCCGGGGAGGTCTCTGGAAACACCATATATTTT,CASQPGEVSGNTIYF
NA,NA,TRBV19,TRBJ1-6,TGTGCCAGTAGTATCGGGGACCCGCCAGGATCACCCCTCCACTTT,CASSIGDPPGSPLHF
NA,NA,TRBV19,TRBJ1-1,TGTGCCAGTAGTATGTCCAAGACAGGCGAAGCTTTCTTT,CASSMSKTGEAFF
NA,TRBD1,TRBV30,TRBJ1-5,TGTGCCTGGTCAGGACAGGGAGGTCAGCCCCAGCATTTT,CAWSGQGGQPQHF
few,TRBD1,TRBV6-5,TRBJ1-2,TGTGCCAGCAGTTGGGACAGGCAGAACTATGGCTACACCTTC,CASSWDRQNYGYTF
once,TRBD2,TRBV5-1,TRBJ2-7,TGCGCCAGCAGCTTCCTAGCGGACTCCTACGAGCAGTACTTC,CASSFLADSYEQYF
NA,NA,TRBV28,TRBJ2-7,TGTGCCAGCAGGGGGGGACATTTTTACGAGCAGTACTTC,CASRGGHFYEQYF
NA,TRBD2,TRBV10-3,TRBJ2-5,TGTGCCATCAGTGAGCGGGCTAGCGGGGGGGACCAAGAGACCCAGTACTTC,CAISERASGGDQETQYF
NA,NA,TRBV7-9,TRBJ1-6,TGTGCCAGCAGCTTAGGGGGCCTTAATTCACCCCTCCACTTT,CASSLGGLNSPLHF
NA,TRBD2,TRBV10-3,TRBJ2-7,TGTGCCACCACAACTGGGTTCTCGGCTTTCAGCGGGGGTACCTACGAGCAGTACTTC,CATTTGFSAFSGGTYEQYF
NA,NA,TRBV4-3,TRBJ2-5,TGCGCCAGCAGCCAAGATATGGAAGTAAGCCGGAGGACCCAGTACTTC,CASSQDMEVSRRTQYF
NA,TRBD2,TRBV18,TRBJ2-2,TGTGCCAGCTCAGCACAGGGACTAGCGGGCCCGAACACCGGGGAGCTGTTTTTT,CASSAQGLAGPNTGELFF
once,NA,TRBV2,TRBJ1-4,TGTGCCAGCAGACGGGCCCGGGACAAGAATGAAAAACTGTTTTTT,CASRRARDKNEKLFF